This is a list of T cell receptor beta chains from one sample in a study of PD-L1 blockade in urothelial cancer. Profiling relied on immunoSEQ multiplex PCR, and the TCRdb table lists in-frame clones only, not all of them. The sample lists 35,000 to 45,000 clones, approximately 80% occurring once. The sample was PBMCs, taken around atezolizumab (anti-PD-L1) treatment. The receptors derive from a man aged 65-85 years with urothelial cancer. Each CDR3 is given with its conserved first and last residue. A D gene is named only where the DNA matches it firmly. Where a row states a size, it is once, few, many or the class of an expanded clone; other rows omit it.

DNA: TGTGCCAGCAGCCCCCTCACAGGGTCCGGAAACACCATATATTTT
CDR3: CASSPLTGSGNTIYF
length: 15
size: NA
D: NA
J: TRBJ1-3
V: TRBV9

DNA: TGTGCCAGCAGCGTAGTCGGGAGGGAGTACAATGAGCAGTTCTTC
CDR3: CASSVVGREYNEQFF
length: 15
size: NA
D: TRBD2
J: TRBJ2-1
V: TRBV9

DNA: TGCGCCAGCAGCCAAGCTAGCGGGAGGCTAAGCTCCTACGAGCAGTACTTC
CDR3: CASSQASGRLSSYEQYF
length: 17
size: NA
D: TRBD2
J: TRBJ2-7
V: TRBV4-1

DNA: TGTGCCAGCAGTTTAGTCCAGTGGAACACTGAAGCTTTCTTT
CDR3: CASSLVQWNTEAFF
length: 14
size: NA
D: NA
J: TRBJ1-1
V: TRBV28

DNA: TGTGCCAGCAGGCGGATTAGCAATGAGCAGTTCTTC
CDR3: CASRRISNEQFF
length: 12
size: NA
D: NA
J: TRBJ2-1
V: TRBV2

DNA: TGTGCCAGCAGCCCTTCGGGACTAGCGGGAACCGAGCAGTACTTC
CDR3: CASSPSGLAGTEQYF
length: 15
size: few
D: TRBD2
J: TRBJ2-7
V: TRBV7-9

DNA: TGTGCCAGTAGTGTGGGTGGAGATGGCTACACCTTC
CDR3: CASSVGGDGYTF
length: 12
size: NA
D: NA
J: TRBJ1-2
V: TRBV19

DNA: TGCAGCGTTGTAGGGGTGAGACAGCCCAAATTCTTGCTGTTTTTT
CDR3: CSVVGVRQPKFLLFF
length: 15
size: NA
D: NA
J: TRBJ1-4
V: TRBV29-1

DNA: TGTGCCAGCAGCTTGGACAGGGGCGCAGATACGCAGTATTTT
CDR3: CASSLDRGADTQYF
length: 14
size: once
D: TRBD1
J: TRBJ2-3
V: TRBV13

DNA: TGTGCCAGCAGCCCACCGGGACAGGGTGGTGATACGCAGTATTTT
CDR3: CASSPPGQGGDTQYF
length: 15
size: NA
D: TRBD1
J: TRBJ2-3
V: TRBV7-9

DNA: TGCGCCAGCAGCTTGGAAACGGGACAGGGCGCCAATGAGCAGTTCTTC
CDR3: CASSLETGQGANEQFF
length: 16
size: NA
D: TRBD1
J: TRBJ2-1
V: TRBV5-1

DNA: TGTGCCAGCTCATCGATGGAGGGGGCGTCTGAAGCTTTCTTT
CDR3: CASSSMEGASEAFF
length: 14
size: NA
D: TRBD1
J: TRBJ1-1
V: TRBV18

DNA: TGTGCCAGCAGCGCCGCGGGGGGAATAGAGACCCAGTACTTC
CDR3: CASSAAGGIETQYF
length: 14
size: once
D: TRBD2
J: TRBJ2-5
V: TRBV9

DNA: TGTGCCAGCAGCCCGGGAGTCGCTGGGGCCAACGTCCTGACTTTC
CDR3: CASSPGVAGANVLTF
length: 15
size: NA
D: NA
J: TRBJ2-6
V: TRBV11-3

DNA: TGTGCCAGCAGAAAAGAACAGTACACTGAAGCTTTCTTT
CDR3: CASRKEQYTEAFF
length: 13
size: few
D: NA
J: TRBJ1-1
V: TRBV5-5

DNA: TGTGCCAGCAGCTTAGCGGGGAGCGGGGGGGGGTACGAGCAGTACTTC
CDR3: CASSLAGSGGGYEQYF
length: 16
size: few
D: TRBD2
J: TRBJ2-7
V: TRBV7-2

DNA: TGTGCCACCCAACAGGGGTGGACTGAAGCTTTCTTT
CDR3: CATQQGWTEAFF
length: 12
size: NA
D: TRBD1
J: TRBJ1-1
V: TRBV28

DNA: TGTGCAAGTCGCTTAGCCCACATTTGGGGGGAGGAGCAATACGAGCAGTACTTC
CDR3: CASRLAHIWGEEQYEQYF
length: 18
size: NA
D: NA
J: TRBJ2-7
V: TRBV12-2

DNA: TGTGCCAGCAGCGCTGGGACAGCCAGGCTGGGGGCCAACGTCCTGACTTTC
CDR3: CASSAGTARLGANVLTF
length: 17
size: NA
D: TRBD1
J: TRBJ2-6
V: TRBV5-6

DNA: TGTGCCAGCAGTTACCTACTAGCGGGAGAATCCTACGAGCAGTACTTC
CDR3: CASSYLLAGESYEQYF
length: 16
size: NA
D: TRBD2
J: TRBJ2-7
V: TRBV6-6

DNA: TGTGCCAGCAGTGCCCCAGGAATGCACAATCAGCCCCAGCATTTT
CDR3: CASSAPGMHNQPQHF
length: 15
size: NA
D: NA
J: TRBJ1-5
V: TRBV2

DNA: TGTGCCAGCAGTTACTCCGGACATTCCTCTGGCGGCTACACCTTC
CDR3: CASSYSGHSSGGYTF
length: 15
size: NA
D: NA
J: TRBJ1-2
V: TRBV6-5

DNA: TGTGCCAGCTCACCGACTACTGGCTCCTACAATGAGCAGTTCTTC
CDR3: CASSPTTGSYNEQFF
length: 15
size: NA
D: NA
J: TRBJ2-1
V: TRBV18

DNA: TGTGCCAGCAGTTTCGGCTCTGGAAACACCATATATTTT
CDR3: CASSFGSGNTIYF
length: 13
size: once
D: NA
J: TRBJ1-3
V: TRBV28

DNA: TGTGCCAGCAGCGGCCCGGGACTAGCGGGAGGAGCGAACACCGGGGAGCTGTTTTTT
CDR3: CASSGPGLAGGANTGELFF
length: 19
size: NA
D: TRBD2
J: TRBJ2-2
V: TRBV9

DNA: TGTGCCAGCAGTTTAGGGAGGACGTACTACGAGCAGTACTTC
CDR3: CASSLGRTYYEQYF
length: 14
size: NA
D: NA
J: TRBJ2-7
V: TRBV27

DNA: TGTGCCAGCAGTTACTCTACCCCCTCCGAGCAGTACTTC
CDR3: CASSYSTPSEQYF
length: 13
size: few
D: NA
J: TRBJ2-7
V: TRBV27

DNA: TGTGCCAGCAGGGAAACAGGGCCGGGAAACACCATATATTTT
CDR3: CASRETGPGNTIYF
length: 14
size: NA
D: NA
J: TRBJ1-3
V: TRBV2

DNA: TGTGCCAGCAGCTTAGTCGGGGGAATGAACACTGAAGCTTTCTTT
CDR3: CASSLVGGMNTEAFF
length: 15
size: NA
D: NA
J: TRBJ1-1
V: TRBV7-9

DNA: TGTGCCAGCAGCCAAGATGATCCCAGAGGGGGTATAAACATTCAGTACTTC
CDR3: CASSQDDPRGGINIQYF
length: 17
size: NA
D: NA
J: TRBJ2-4
V: TRBV4-2

DNA: TGTGCCAGCAGCTTTAACCTAGCGGCCTACAATGAGCAGTTCTTC
CDR3: CASSFNLAAYNEQFF
length: 15
size: NA
D: TRBD2
J: TRBJ2-1
V: TRBV7-6